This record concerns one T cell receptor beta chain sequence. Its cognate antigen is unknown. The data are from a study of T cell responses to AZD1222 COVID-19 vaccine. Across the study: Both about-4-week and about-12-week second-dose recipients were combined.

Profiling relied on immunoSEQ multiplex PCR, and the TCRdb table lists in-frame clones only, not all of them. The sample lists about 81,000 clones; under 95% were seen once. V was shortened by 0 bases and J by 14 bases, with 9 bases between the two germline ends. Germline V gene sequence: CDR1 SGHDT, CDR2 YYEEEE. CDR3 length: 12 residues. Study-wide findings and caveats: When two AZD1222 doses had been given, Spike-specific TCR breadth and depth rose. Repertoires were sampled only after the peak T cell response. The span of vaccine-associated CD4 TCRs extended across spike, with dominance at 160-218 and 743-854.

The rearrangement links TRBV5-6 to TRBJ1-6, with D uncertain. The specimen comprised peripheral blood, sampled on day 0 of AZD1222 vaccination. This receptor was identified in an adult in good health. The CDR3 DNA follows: TGTGCCAGCAGCTTGGCCCACGGAACCCTCCACTTT. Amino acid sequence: CASSLAHGTLHF.